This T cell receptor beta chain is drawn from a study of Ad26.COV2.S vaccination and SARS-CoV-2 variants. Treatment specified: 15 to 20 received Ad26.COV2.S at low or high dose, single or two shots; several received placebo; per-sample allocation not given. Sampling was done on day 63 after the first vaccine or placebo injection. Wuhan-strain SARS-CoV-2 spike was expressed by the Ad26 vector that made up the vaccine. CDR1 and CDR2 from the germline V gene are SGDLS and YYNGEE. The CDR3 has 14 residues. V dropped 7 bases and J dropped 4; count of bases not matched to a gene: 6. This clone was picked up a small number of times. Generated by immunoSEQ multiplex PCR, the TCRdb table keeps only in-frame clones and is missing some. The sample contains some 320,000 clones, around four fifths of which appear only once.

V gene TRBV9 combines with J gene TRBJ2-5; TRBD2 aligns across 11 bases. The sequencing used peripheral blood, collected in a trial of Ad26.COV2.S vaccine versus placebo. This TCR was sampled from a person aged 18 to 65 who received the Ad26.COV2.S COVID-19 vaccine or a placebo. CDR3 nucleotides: TGTGCCAGCGGGACCCTAGCGGGGGGAGAGACCCAGTACTTC. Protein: CASGTLAGGETQYF.